A single TCR beta chain is shown here with its context. The target antigen is unknown. CDR1 and CDR2 from the germline V gene are GTSNPN and SVGIG (reference sequence). The CDR3 has 12 amino acids. V was clipped by 2 bases and J by 2 bases, with 6 bases between them. This entry is derived from a study of resident and recirculating memory T cells in vitiligo. Study-wide results and caveats: Vitiligo lesions lacked a unique dominant clone, and clonality varied.

Clones were sequenced by immunoSEQ multiplex PCR, and TCRdb holds only the in-frame ones, with some missing. The sample holds 39,000 or so clones, around 90% seen once. Confetti depigmentation, marking active vitiligo, was absent in these patients. The V and J genes are TRBV30 and TRBJ2-5; D is unclear. Sequenced input: blood. The receptor was derived from a male donor with vitiligo. Written as DNA, the CDR3 is TGTGCCTGGAGTTCAGGACAAGAGACCCAGTACTTC. It encodes CAWSSGQETQYF.